What follows are 30 T cell receptor beta chains derived from one specimen sequenced in a study of T cell responses to AZD1222 COVID-19 vaccine. Libraries were prepared by immunoSEQ multiplex PCR; TCRdb keeps only in-frame clonotypes and omits some of them. The repertoire holds about 120,000 clones, approximately 90% seen once, with 2.6% in the top ten. The sequences come from peripheral blood, collected 28 days after the second AZD1222 dose. Source of these receptors: an adult who received the AZD1222 COVID-19 vaccine.

V is TRBV18 and J is TRBJ2-5, with 9 bases that match TRBD1. Germline CDR1 and CDR2: KGHSH and LQKENI. The CDR3 is made up of 16 amino acids. V dropped 5 bases and J dropped 1; count of bases not matched to a gene: 8. CDR3 protein: CASSSRGQGGQETQYF. The DNA of the CDR3 is TGTGCCAGCTCATCAAGGGGACAGGGCGGCCAAGAGACCCAGTACTTC.

V is TRBV29-1 and J is TRBJ1-4; no reliable D call. The CDR3 covers 14 residues. CDR1 is SQVTM, CDR2 ANQGSEA, per germline. Trimming shortened V by 5 bases and J by 5 bases, and 15 bases separated the two germline ends. CDR3 in amino acids: CSVRLGQQNEKLFF. The CDR3 bases are TGCAGCGTTAGATTGGGCCAGCAAAATGAAAAACTGTTTTTT.

This rearrangement joins TRBV5-6 to TRBJ1-5, with 9 bases fitting TRBD1. With 4 bases clipped from V and 0 bases from J, the junction kept 11 bases outside the gene matches. Germline CDR1 and CDR2: SGHDT and YYEEEE. CDR3 size: 18 residues. Written as DNA, the CDR3 is TGTGCCAGCAGCATTTACAGGGGGCGGTTTTATAGCAATCAGCCCCAGCATTTT. It codes for CASSIYRGRFYSNQPQHF.

V gene TRBV7-2 combines with J gene TRBJ1-2; TRBD1 matches 7 bases. The length of the CDR3 is 13 residues. Germline V gene sequence: CDR1 SGHTA, CDR2 FQGNSA. V shed 5 bases, J shed 4 bases, and the junction held 4 bases outside the gene matches. The CDR3 protein is CASSLDRAYGYTF. CDR3 bases: TGTGCCAGCAGCCTCGACAGGGCCTATGGCTACACCTTC.

The CDR3 DNA sequence: TGTGCCAGCTCACCACGGTCAGCGTATAATGAAAAACTGTTTTTT. Translating gives CASSPRSAYNEKLFF. This chain links TRBV18 with TRBJ1-4, with D hard to call. Between the trimmed V and J ends, which lost 1 base and 4 bases, there was a span of 10 bases. CDR3 length: 15 residues. CDR1 is KGHSH, CDR2 LQKENI, per germline.

V usage is TRBV5-1 and J usage is TRBJ2-2; D gene unclear. The CDR3 is 16 residues long. CDR1 is SGHRS and CDR2 is YFSETQ in the germline V gene. The germline V and J ends were trimmed by 0 bases and 2 bases, with 11 bases remaining between them. The CDR3 DNA sequence: TGCGCCAGCAGCTTGGAAGGTACTTTAAACACCGGGGAGCTGTTTTTT. It specifies CASSLEGTLNTGELFF.

The V and J genes are TRBV3-1 (or the pseudogene TRBV3-2) and TRBJ2-2; 8 nucleotides line up with TRBD1. Germline V gives CDR1 LGHDT, CDR2 YNNKEL (reference sequence). V shed 1 base, J shed 7 bases, and the junction held 2 bases outside the gene matches. CDR3 size: 14 residues. CDR3 DNA sequence: TGTGCCAGCAGCCAAGGACAGGGGATCGGGGAGCTGTTTTTT. Its translation: CASSQGQGIGELFF.

J is TRBJ2-1 and V is TRBV4-1; tentative D call: TRBD1 (6 bases). Germline CDR1 reads MGHRA; CDR2 reads YSYEKL. V gave up 3 bases and J gave up 3 bases, with 15 bases separating them. The CDR3 contains 16 residues. The CDR3 DNA is TGCGCCAGCAGCCACGTCGCTAGGGGGTTCTACAATGAGCAGTTCTTC. It is translated as CASSHVARGFYNEQFF.

The chain employs TRBV29-1 and TRBJ2-2, with 11 bases matching TRBD2. CDR1 and CDR2 from the germline V gene are SQVTM and ANQGSEA. The CDR3 loop spans 15 amino acids. Trimming removed 7 bases from V and 0 bases from J; junction bases left unmatched: 4. The CDR3 loop reads CSASGGTANTGELFF. CDR3 coding DNA: TGCAGCGCTAGCGGGGGGACCGCGAACACCGGGGAGCTGTTTTTT.

The count of this clone is one. The V and J genes are TRBV30 and TRBJ1-6; 7 positions match TRBD1. After removal of 5 bases from V and 6 bases from J, the junction contained 1 base not matched to a gene. Germline CDR1 and CDR2: GTSNPN and SVGIG (reference sequence). CDR3 length: 12 residues. The CDR3 nucleotides read TGTGCCTGGGACAGGGTTAATTCACCCCTCCACTTT. It is translated as CAWDRVNSPLHF. Full variable domain (rest looked up from reference TRBV30 and TRBJ1-6): SQTIHQWPATLVQPVGSPLSLECTVEGTSNPNLYWYRQAAGRGLQLLFYSVGIGQISSEVPQNLSASRPQDRQFILSSKKLLLSDSGFYLCAWDRVNSPLHFGNGTRLTVT.

The chain joins TRBV19 to TRBJ1-3; 8 nucleotides agree with TRBD1. CDR1 LNHDA and CDR2 SQIVND come from the germline V gene (reference sequence). This CDR3 contains 15 residues. J was trimmed by 2 bases and V by 5 bases; bases with no gene match: 5. The CDR3 spells CASSQDRDPGNTIYF. CDR3 sequence (DNA): TGTGCCAGTAGTCAGGACAGGGACCCTGGAAACACCATATATTTT. The full variable domain, its missing parts supplied by reference TRBV19 and TRBJ1-3, is DGGITQSPKYLFRKEGQNVTLSCEQNLNHDAMYWYRQDPGQGLRLIYYSQIVNDFQKGDIAEGYSVSREKKESFPLTVTSAQKNPTAFYLCASSQDRDPGNTIYFGEGSWLTVV.

This chain uses TRBV5-4 with TRBJ2-5; TRBD2 aligns across 8 bases. This CDR3 comprises 14 residues. Germline V gene sequence: CDR1 SGHNT, CDR2 YYREEE (reference sequence). The V and J ends lost 2 bases and 4 bases, in that order; junction bases with no gene match: 4. The CDR3 here is CASSFLAGGETQYF. The CDR3 nucleotides are TGTGCCAGCAGCTTCCTCGCGGGGGGAGAGACCCAGTACTTC.

This chain uses TRBV5-5 with TRBJ1-5; D is uncertain. The germline V gene encodes CDR1 SGHKS and CDR2 YYEKEE (reference sequence). The CDR3 loop spans 13 amino acids. V was shortened by 4 bases and J by 4 bases, with 9 bases between the two germline ends. CDR3: CASSPSGNQPQHF. The CDR3, as DNA: TGTGCCAGCAGCCCTTCCGGGAATCAGCCCCAGCATTTT.

This clone occurred once. The chain combines TRBV28 with TRBJ1-5; 7 positions agree with TRBD1. The CDR3 contains 16 residues. CDR1 is MDHEN, CDR2 SYDVKM, per germline. The ends lost 6 bases at V and 3 bases at J; junction bases unmatched: 11. CDR3 bases: TGTGCCAGCAGCCCACTTGGGACAGTCCTCAATCAGCCCCAGCATTTT. Its translation: CASSPLGTVLNQPQHF.

This clone is a singleton in its sample. The chain links TRBV11-2 to TRBJ2-3, with TRBD2 matching over 7 bases. In germline, CDR1 is SGHAT, CDR2 FQNNGV. This CDR3 has 17 residues. Losses at the gene ends were 6 bases for V and 2 bases for J; bases not matched to a gene: 14. The CDR3 DNA follows: TGTGCCAGCAGGAGACGGACTAGTGAATCTCCCACAGATACGCAGTATTTT. Its translation: CASRRRTSESPTDTQYF.

This chain joins TRBV13 and TRBJ1-3; no definite D call. The length of the CDR3 is 14 residues. From germline, CDR1 is PRHDT and CDR2 FYEKMQ (reference sequence). The V end was cut by 4 bases, the J end by 0 bases, with 7 bases between. Here the CDR3 DNA reads TGTGCCAGCAGCTCCGGGAACTCTGGAAACACCATATATTTT. This codes for CASSSGNSGNTIYF.

The chain joins TRBV7-2 to TRBJ1-2; D is perhaps TRBD1 (5 bases). Trimming pared 1 base from V and 5 bases from J, leaving 14 bases between. The CDR3 covers 15 residues. The V gene's germline CDR1 is SGHTA and CDR2 FQGNSA. The CDR3 nucleotides read TGTGCCAGCAGCTTAGGTTCCCGGGCAGGGTATGGCTACACCTTC. It translates to CASSLGSRAGYGYTF.

This chain connects TRBV7-2 to TRBJ2-2, with 11 bases aligning to TRBD1. The CDR3 is made up of 15 amino acids. Losses at the gene ends were 7 bases for V and 7 bases for J; bases not matched to a gene: 8. The germline gives CDR1 SGHTA, CDR2 FQGNSA. As DNA, the CDR3 is TGTGCCAGCAATTTGGACAGGGGGCGCGGCGGGGAGCTGTTTTTT. The encoded protein is CASNLDRGRGGELFF.

The chain uses TRBV19 and TRBJ2-2; D is unresolved. Germline CDR1 reads LNHDA; CDR2 reads SQIVND (reference sequence). V was pared by 2 bases and J by 0 bases, with 10 bases between. The CDR3 is 16 residues long. The CDR3 protein is CASSIRQPPNTGELFF. CDR3 sequence (DNA): TGTGCCAGTAGTATAAGGCAGCCGCCGAACACCGGGGAGCTGTTTTTT.

The chain is built from TRBV19 and TRBJ2-7, with D tentatively TRBD1 (5 bases). With 6 bases removed from V and 0 bases from J, the gap between germline ends came to 15 bases. In germline, CDR1 is LNHDA, CDR2 SQIVND (reference sequence). CDR3 length: 15 residues. CDR3 region: CASSEQVYGSYEQYF. In nucleotides, the CDR3 is TGTGCCAGTAGCGAACAGGTCTATGGCTCCTACGAGCAGTACTTC.

The chain uses TRBV5-5 and TRBJ1-2; TRBD1 agrees at 9 bases. V dropped 2 bases and J dropped 6; count of bases not matched to a gene: 5. The CDR3 covers 14 residues. Per germline, CDR1 SGHKS and CDR2 YYEKEE (reference sequence). CDR3 DNA sequence: TGTGCCAGCAGCTTAGTGGGACAGGGCGATGGCTACACCTTC. Translation: CASSLVGQGDGYTF.

The chain links TRBV3-1 (or the pseudogene TRBV3-2) to TRBJ1-1; D is undetermined. The ends were cut back, 1 base at V and 4 bases at J, with 13 bases in the middle. From germline, CDR1 is LGHDT and CDR2 YNNKEL (reference sequence). CDR3 length equals 15 residues. The CDR3 DNA is TGTGCCAGCAGCCAAGGTAGTCAGGCGGGCACTGAAGCTTTCTTT. Amino acids: CASSQGSQAGTEAFF.

The chain uses TRBV12-3 or TRBV12-4 and TRBJ2-7, with D possibly matching TRBD2 (6 bases). The CDR3 is 12 amino acids. V lost 9 bases, J lost 6 bases, and 15 bases lay in between. The CDR3 DNA is TGTGCCAGGGGGGGATGGAGGTCCGAGCAGTACTTC. This gives the protein CARGGWRSEQYF.

As concerns this clone: The junction differs from germline at one of its ends, possibly a read error. The chain recombines TRBV24-1 with TRBJ1-5; D not certain. This CDR3 region has 14 residues. Germline V gene sequence: CDR1 KGHDR, CDR2 SFDVKD. As DNA, the CDR3 is TGTGCCACAAGTGAGAGTGGACCCCGGGGGCCCCAGCATTTT. It yields the protein CATSESGPRGPQHF.

The chain employs TRBV5-5 and TRBJ1-6; 9 bases line up with TRBD1. This CDR3 spans 15 amino acids. Trimming took 4 bases from V and 9 from J; bases not matched to a gene: 8. Germline CDR1 reads SGHKS; CDR2 reads YYEKEE (reference sequence). This CDR3 reads CASSPQTGGGSPLHF. The CDR3 coding sequence is TGTGCCAGCAGCCCACAGACAGGGGGGGGTTCACCCCTCCACTTT.

CDR3 sequence: CASTERWEANTGELFF. CDR3 nucleotide sequence: TGTGCCAGCACTGAGAGGTGGGAAGCGAACACCGGGGAGCTGTTTTTT. This chain joins TRBV6-1 and TRBJ2-2; D not certain. The germline CDR1 and CDR2 sequences are MNHNS and SASEGT. This CDR3 is 16 amino acids long. V was pared by 7 bases and J by 0 bases, with 15 bases between.

The chain combines TRBV12-3 or TRBV12-4 with TRBJ1-1; 9 positions match TRBD1. V lost 4 bases to trimming and J lost 11 bases; unmatched junction nucleotides: 5. The CDR3 loop spans 12 amino acids. The CDR3 sequence: CASSSGQGTAFF. The CDR3 bases are TGTGCCAGCAGTTCCGGACAGGGGACGGCTTTCTTT.

V and J are TRBV28 and TRBJ2-1; 9 bases line up with TRBD1. The V and J ends lost 5 bases and 3 bases, in that order; junction bases with no gene match: 5. The CDR3 has 15 amino acids. Germline V CDR1 and CDR2: MDHEN, SYDVKM. The CDR3, as DNA: TGTGCCAGCAGTCTACAGGGGGCCCTCTACAATGAGCAGTTCTTC. The encoded protein is CASSLQGALYNEQFF.

This clone was found once. This chain links TRBV7-8 with TRBJ1-6; the D gene is possibly TRBD1 (5 bases). The CDR3 has 16 amino acids. CDR1 and CDR2 (germline): SGHVS, FQNEAQ. Between the trimmed V and J ends, which lost 5 bases and 8 bases, there was a span of 19 bases. In DNA, the CDR3 is TGTGCCAGCAGCCGAGGGGCCCGGGGGAACTATTCACCCCTCCACTTT. This translates into CASSRGARGNYSPLHF.

The chain is built from TRBV4-3 and TRBJ2-3, with 15 bases that match TRBD2. V lost 1 base to trimming and J lost 6 bases; unmatched junction nucleotides: 11. The CDR3 runs 19 residues. Germline V gene sequence: CDR1 LGHNA, CDR2 YSLEER. CDR3 bases: TGCGCCAGCAGCCAAGGGTATCGGACTAGCGGGGGGGCCGCTGATACGCAGTATTTT. It translates to CASSQGYRTSGGAADTQYF.